This entry is about one TCR beta chain. The sample originates from a study of blood T cell repertoires in COVID-19. Study in general: T cells, B-cell-depleted T cells, or PBMCs provided the cDNA or gDNA that served as material.

Generated by immunoSEQ multiplex PCR, the TCRdb table keeps only in-frame clones and is missing some. The data show under 200,000 clones, approximately 81% seen once. The specimen sequenced was PBMCs or T cells enriched from blood (not recorded which). The receptor's source is a woman between 40 and 55 years old with acute COVID-19.

The CDR3 nucleotides are TGCGCCAGCAGCTTGGACGGGATAGCCCTCAATGAGCAGTTCTTC. It encodes CASSLDGIALNEQFF. The chain couples TRBV5-1 to TRBJ2-1; perhaps TRBD2 as D (5 bases). The V end was cut by 0 bases, the J end by 6 bases, with 13 bases between. CDR1 and CDR2 (germline): SGHRS, YFSETQ. This CDR3 has 15 residues. Together with reference TRBV5-1 and TRBJ2-1, the CDR3 gives the full variable domain: KAGVTQTPRYLIKTRGQQVTLSCSPISGHRSVSWYQQTPGQGLQFLFEYFSETQRNKGNFPGRFSGRQFSNSRSEMNVSTLELGDSALYLCASSLDGIALNEQFFGPGTRLTVL.